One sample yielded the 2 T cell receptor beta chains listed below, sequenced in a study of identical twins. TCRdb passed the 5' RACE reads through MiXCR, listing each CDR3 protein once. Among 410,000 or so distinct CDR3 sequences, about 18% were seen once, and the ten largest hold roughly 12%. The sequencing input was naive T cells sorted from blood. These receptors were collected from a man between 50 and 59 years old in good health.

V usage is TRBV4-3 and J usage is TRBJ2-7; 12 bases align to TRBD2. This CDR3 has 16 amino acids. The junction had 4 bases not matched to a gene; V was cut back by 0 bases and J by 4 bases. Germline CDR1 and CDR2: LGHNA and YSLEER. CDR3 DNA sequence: TGCGCCAGCAGCCAAGATAGGCTAGCGGGGGGGTACGAGCAGTACTTC. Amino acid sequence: CASSQDRLAGGYEQYF.

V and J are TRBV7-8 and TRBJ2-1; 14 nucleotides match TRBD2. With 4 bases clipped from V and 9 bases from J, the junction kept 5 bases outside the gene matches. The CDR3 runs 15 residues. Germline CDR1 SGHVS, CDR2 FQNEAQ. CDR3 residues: CASSSGTSGSSEQFF. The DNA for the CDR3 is TGTGCCAGCAGCTCAGGGACTAGCGGGAGTAGTGAGCAGTTCTTC.